This TCR beta chain was obtained from a study of CXCR3-negative and CXCR3-positive naive CD8 T cells (dated by TCRdb to about 2019). Background for the entire study: In total, about 135 million TRB reads were obtained, which works out to roughly 1.5 +/- 0.3 million reads per library. Data from about 10 donors, pooled across two independent experiments, went into the diversity and physicochemical repertoire analyses. For the TRBV-TRBJ cluster analysis, the naive subsets came from about five donors, while the memory cells came from 3 donors. Beyond this particular receptor, the publication reports: Comparably high repertoire diversity was found in both naive subsets, whereas much lower repertoire diversity was found in memory CD8+ T cells. Naive CXCR3-negative and CXCR3-positive cells from the same donor showed similar TRBV-TRBJ usage, whereas memory cells showed distinct patterns. Because surface CD5, which is linked to self-reactivity in mice, was comparable between the naive subsets, TCR interaction strength was also inferred from the physicochemical properties of TRB CDR3s. Freshly isolated PBMCs were used for most assays because CXCR3 expression partially decreased after cryopreservation. TRB CDR3s from CXCR3-positive naive cells showed higher hydrophobicity (lower Kidera factor 4), lower energy, and higher strength and volume indices than CXCR3-negative naive cells.

TCRdb lists the instrument as NextSeq 550. The Human TCR Profiling Kit (MiLaboratory) was used to prepare UMI-labeled 5' RACE TRB cDNA libraries. The full amount of extracted RNA was used for cDNA synthesis, and the full amount of resulting cDNA was used for PCR amplification. Libraries were prepared in parallel with an identical number of PCR cycles. Per the source publication's procedure: About 50,000 +/- 10,000 unique UMI-labeled TRB cDNA molecules per library were extracted with MIGEC and MiXCR, with at least two reads per UMI required. Each library averaged 40,000 +/- 10,000 functional in-frame TRB CDR3 nucleotide clonotypes without stop codons. After each sample was downsampled to 5000 UMI-labeled TRB molecules, VDJtools was used to calculate diversity metrics such as normalized Shannon-Wiener and Chao1. VDJtools computed clonotype-size-weighted physicochemical properties of the central five CDR3 residues: interaction energy, strength, volume and Kidera factor 4. TCRdb reprocessed the reads and assigns one entry to each CDR3 protein sequence, leaving out DNA. For this entry, the V and J calls and clone size follow TCRdb and not the study's own pipeline. The sample's table covers roughly 89,000 distinct CDR3 sequences. About 1% of the sample belongs to the ten largest clones.

Regarding this clonotype: What antigen it recognizes has not been identified.

For every CD8+ T cell subset, under 350,000 cells were flow-sorted straight into RLT lysis buffer, and each subset was sorted in triplicate. Naive CD8+ T cells were defined stringently as CD45RO-CCR7+CD27+CD95- to exclude memory contaminants. Peripheral blood mononuclear cells were isolated from buffy coats by standard density gradient centrifugation. Naive CXCR3-negative and CXCR3-positive CD8+ T cells were flow-sorted on a FACSAria III. Total RNA was extracted from sorted cells using an RNeasy Mini Kit. The sequenced sample consisted of naive CXCR3- CD8+ T cells from blood. In the paper's terms, the cell subset or site label means: CD45RO-CCR7+CD27+CD95- naive CD8+ T cells lacking CXCR3 (TNR3-). This TCR came from a human donor in good health. Some clones in this sample may be carry-over from other donors' samples.

The CDR3 loop reads CASSQGPRWDRAYEQYF. The rearranged chain carries TRBV23-1 and TRBJ2-7; TCRdb proposes TRBD1, but this gene call is untestable without DNA. TRBV23-1 is an ORF for which the function is uncertain. The CDR3 goes from the cysteine to the phenylalanine over 17 residues. The DNA is not on file.